This TCR beta chain came from a study of OX40 agonist ivuxolimab in advanced cancers. Across the whole study: All patients had ivuxolimab intravenously every 2 weeks at 0.01 to 10 mg/kg. Subjects had a mean age of around 60 years, with a range of roughly 23 to 80; around 80% were male.

Details on this clone: Its cognate antigen is unknown.

Whole-study findings and limits: The study found that CD8+ T cells averaged more expanded clones than CD4+.

V shed 10 bases and J shed 2 bases, with 18 bases lying between them. The CDR3 is 15 residues long. CDR1 is ENHRY, CDR2 SYGVKD, per germline. The protocol was immunoSEQ multiplex PCR, while the TCRdb copy is restricted to in-frame clones and leaves out a portion. The data show approximately 31,000 clones, with about three quarters seen just once and roughly a quarter held by the top ten. This sequence originates from an adult with an advanced solid tumor such as melanoma, head and neck, liver or kidney cancer. V is TRBV10-3 and J is TRBJ1-5; D is unresolved. The specimen comprised CD4+ or CD8+ T cells sorted from blood, sampled in a trial of the OX40 agonist ivuxolimab. Here the CDR3 reads CATSLATGGNQPQHF. The CDR3 nucleotides are TGTGCCACCTCCCTCGCGACTGGGGGCAATCAGCCCCAGCATTTT.